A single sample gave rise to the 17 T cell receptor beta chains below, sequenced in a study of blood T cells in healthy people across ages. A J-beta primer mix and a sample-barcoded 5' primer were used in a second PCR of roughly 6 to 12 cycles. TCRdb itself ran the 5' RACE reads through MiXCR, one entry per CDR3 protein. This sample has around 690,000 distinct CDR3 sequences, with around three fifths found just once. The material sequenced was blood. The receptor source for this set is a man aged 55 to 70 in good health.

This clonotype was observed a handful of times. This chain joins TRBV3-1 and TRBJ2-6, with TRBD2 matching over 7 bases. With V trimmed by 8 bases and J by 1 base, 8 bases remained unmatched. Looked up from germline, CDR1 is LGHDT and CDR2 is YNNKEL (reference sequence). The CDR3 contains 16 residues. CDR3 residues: CASSPNGGSGANVLTF. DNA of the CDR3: TGTGCCAGCTCACCTAACGGGGGGTCTGGGGCCAACGTCCTGACTTTC.

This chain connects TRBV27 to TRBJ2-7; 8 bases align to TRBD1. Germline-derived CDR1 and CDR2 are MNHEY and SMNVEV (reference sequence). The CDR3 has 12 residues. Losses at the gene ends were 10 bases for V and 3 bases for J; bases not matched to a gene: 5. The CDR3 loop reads CATMDRDYEQYF. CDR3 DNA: TGTGCCACTATGGACAGGGACTACGAGCAGTACTTC.

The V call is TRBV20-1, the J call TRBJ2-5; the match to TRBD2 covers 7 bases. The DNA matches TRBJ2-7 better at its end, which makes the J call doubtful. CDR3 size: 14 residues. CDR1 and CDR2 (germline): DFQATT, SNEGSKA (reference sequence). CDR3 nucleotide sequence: TGCAGTGCTAATCGAGCGGGGCTCTCCGGCGAGCAGTACTTC. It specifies CSANRAGLSGEQYF.

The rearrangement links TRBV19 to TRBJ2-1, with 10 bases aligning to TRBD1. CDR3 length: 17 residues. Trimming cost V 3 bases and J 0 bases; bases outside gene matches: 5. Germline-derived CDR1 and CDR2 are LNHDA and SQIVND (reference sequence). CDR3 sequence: CASSIGQGVTSYNEQFF. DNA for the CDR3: TGTGCCAGTAGTATCGGACAGGGGGTAACCTCCTACAATGAGCAGTTCTTC.

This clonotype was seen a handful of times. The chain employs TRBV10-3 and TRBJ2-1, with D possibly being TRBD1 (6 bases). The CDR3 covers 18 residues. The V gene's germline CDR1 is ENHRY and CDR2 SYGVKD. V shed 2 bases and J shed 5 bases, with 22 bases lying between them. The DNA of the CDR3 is TGTGCCATCAGTGAGATTCCTAAGGGGGTGAAATTGAACAATGAGCAGTTCTTC. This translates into CAISEIPKGVKLNNEQFF.

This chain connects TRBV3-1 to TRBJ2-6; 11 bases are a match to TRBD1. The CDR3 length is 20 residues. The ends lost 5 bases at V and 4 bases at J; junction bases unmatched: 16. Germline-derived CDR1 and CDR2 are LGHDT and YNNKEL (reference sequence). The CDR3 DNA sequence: TGTGCCAGCAGCGACTATCCACTCGGACAGGGGGCGTCGGGGGCCAACGTCCTGACTTTC. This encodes CASSDYPLGQGASGANVLTF.

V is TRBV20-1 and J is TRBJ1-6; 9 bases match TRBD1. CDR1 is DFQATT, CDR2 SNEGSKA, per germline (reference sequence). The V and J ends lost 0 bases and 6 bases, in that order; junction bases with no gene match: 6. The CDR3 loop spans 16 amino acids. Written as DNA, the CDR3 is TGCAGTGCTAGAGATGCACAGGGGGCGTCTAATTCACCCCTCCACTTT. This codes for CSARDAQGASNSPLHF.

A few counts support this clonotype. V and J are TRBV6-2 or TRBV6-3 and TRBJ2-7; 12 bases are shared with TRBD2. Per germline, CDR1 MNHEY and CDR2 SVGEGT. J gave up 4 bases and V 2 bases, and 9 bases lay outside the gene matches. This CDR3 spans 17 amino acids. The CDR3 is CASSYPTGLAGLYEQYF. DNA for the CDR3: TGTGCCAGCAGTTACCCCACTGGACTAGCGGGGCTGTACGAGCAGTACTTC.

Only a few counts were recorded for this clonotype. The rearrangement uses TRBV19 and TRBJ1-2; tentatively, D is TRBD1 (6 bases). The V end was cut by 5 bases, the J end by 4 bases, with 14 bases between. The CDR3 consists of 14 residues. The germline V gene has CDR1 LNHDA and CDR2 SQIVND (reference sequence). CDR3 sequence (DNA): TGTGCCAGTAGTCGCCTAAGGGGGGCCTATGGCTACACCTTC. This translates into CASSRLRGAYGYTF.

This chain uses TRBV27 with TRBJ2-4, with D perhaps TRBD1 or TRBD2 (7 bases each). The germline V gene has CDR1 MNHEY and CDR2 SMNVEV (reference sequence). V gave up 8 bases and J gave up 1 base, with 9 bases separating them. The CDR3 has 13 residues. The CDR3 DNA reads TGTGCCAGCCAGGGGGGGGCCAAAAACATTCAGTACTTC. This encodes CASQGGAKNIQYF.

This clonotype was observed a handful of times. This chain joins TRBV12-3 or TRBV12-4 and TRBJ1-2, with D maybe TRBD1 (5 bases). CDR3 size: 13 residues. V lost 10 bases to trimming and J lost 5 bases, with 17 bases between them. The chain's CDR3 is CATMRGEMYGYTF. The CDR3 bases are TGTGCCACTATGCGGGGCGAGATGTATGGCTACACCTTC.

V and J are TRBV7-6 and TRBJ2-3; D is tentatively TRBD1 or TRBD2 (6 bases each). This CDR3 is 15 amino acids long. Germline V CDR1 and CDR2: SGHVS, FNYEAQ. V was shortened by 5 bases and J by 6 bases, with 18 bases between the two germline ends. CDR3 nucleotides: TGTGCCAGCAGCCAAGGGGGTCAAGGGGGGGATACGCAGTATTTT. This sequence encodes CASSQGGQGGDTQYF.

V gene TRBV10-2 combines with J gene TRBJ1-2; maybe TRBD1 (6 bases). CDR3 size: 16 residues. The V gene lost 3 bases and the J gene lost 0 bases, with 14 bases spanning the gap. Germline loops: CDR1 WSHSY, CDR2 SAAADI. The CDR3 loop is CASSDPGTLSNYGYTF. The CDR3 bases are TGCGCCAGCAGTGACCCCGGGACACTGTCTAACTATGGCTACACCTTC.

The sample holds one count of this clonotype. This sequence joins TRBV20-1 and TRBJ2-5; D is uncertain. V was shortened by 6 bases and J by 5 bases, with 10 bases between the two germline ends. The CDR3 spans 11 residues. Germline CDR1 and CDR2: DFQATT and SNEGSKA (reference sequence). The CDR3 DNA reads TGCAGTGCCCCAGTCCCGGAGACCCAGTACTTC. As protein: CSAPVPETQYF.

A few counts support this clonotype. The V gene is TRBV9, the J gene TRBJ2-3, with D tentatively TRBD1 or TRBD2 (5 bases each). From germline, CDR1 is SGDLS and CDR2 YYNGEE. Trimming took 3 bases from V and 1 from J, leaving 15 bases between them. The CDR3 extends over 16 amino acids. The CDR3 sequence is CASSGLSGTGTDTQYF. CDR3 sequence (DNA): TGTGCCAGCAGCGGGTTATCCGGGACCGGCACAGATACGCAGTATTTT. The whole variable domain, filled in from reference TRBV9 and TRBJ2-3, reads DSGVTQTPKHLITATGQRVTLRCSPRSGDLSVYWYQQSLDQGLQFLIQYYNGEERAKGNILERFSAQQFPDLHSELNLSSLELGDSALYFCASSGLSGTGTDTQYFGPGTRLTVL.

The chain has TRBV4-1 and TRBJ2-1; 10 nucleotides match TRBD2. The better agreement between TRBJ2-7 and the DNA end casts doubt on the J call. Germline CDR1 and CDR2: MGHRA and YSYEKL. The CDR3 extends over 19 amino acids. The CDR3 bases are TGCGCCAGCAGCCAAGATCGGCGAGCGGGGGGGCCCCGGTACAATGAGCAGTACTTC. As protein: CASSQDRRAGGPRYNEQYF.

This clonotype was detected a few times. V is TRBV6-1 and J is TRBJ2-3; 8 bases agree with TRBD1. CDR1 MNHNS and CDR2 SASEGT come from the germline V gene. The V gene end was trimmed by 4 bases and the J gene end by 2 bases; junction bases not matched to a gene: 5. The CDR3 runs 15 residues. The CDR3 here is CASSADRGYTDTQYF. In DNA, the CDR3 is TGTGCCAGCAGTGCCGACAGGGGCTACACAGATACGCAGTATTTT.